Listed here are 9 T cell receptor beta chains from one sample, sequenced in a study of T-cell memory formation after mild COVID-19. TCRdb reanalysed the 5' RACE reads using MiXCR and keeps one entry per CDR3 protein. The data hold about 340,000 distinct CDR3 sequences, with 13% observed a single time. The specimen was PBMCs or a T cell subset sorted from them (not recorded which). The source is a man aged 18 to 30 who had mild COVID-19 (a few samples of this study predate the infection). Cell type and time point are not known.

This clonotype was seen repeatedly, ten times or more. The chain joins TRBV9 to TRBJ1-5; 7 bases line up with TRBD1. Per the germline V gene, CDR1 is SGDLS and CDR2 is YYNGEE. The CDR3 has 15 amino acids. V lost 0 bases to trimming and J lost 5 bases; unmatched junction nucleotides: 5. CDR3 loop: CASSVEATGYQPQHF. CDR3 in DNA: TGTGCCAGCAGCGTAGAGGCGACAGGGTATCAGCCCCAGCATTTT.

The CDR3 region is CSVIRAPQGTGELFF. The CDR3 bases are TGCAGCGTGATCCGGGCTCCCCAGGGAACCGGGGAGCTGTTTTTT. The V and J genes are TRBV29-1 and TRBJ2-2; perhaps TRBD1 as D (5 bases). The CDR3 spans 15 residues. Germline V gene sequence: CDR1 SQVTM, CDR2 ANQGSEA. V gave up 6 bases and J gave up 5 bases, with 19 bases separating them.

A remark on this clonotype: The junction differs from germline at one of its ends, possibly a read error. The V and J genes are TRBV9 and TRBJ2-5; TRBD2 matches at 8 bases. In germline, CDR1 is SGDLS, CDR2 YYNGEE. This CDR3 spans 15 amino acids. CDR3 in DNA: TGTGCCAGCAGCGTAGCGGGGGGGACTCAAGCGACCCAGTACTTC. Its protein is CASSVAGGTQATQYF. The whole variable domain, remainder taken from reference TRBV9 and TRBJ2-5, is DSGVTQTPKHLITATGQRVTLRCSPRSGDLSVYWYQQSLDQGLQFLIQYYNGEERAKGNILERFSAQQFPDLHSELNLSSLELGDSALYFCASSVAGGTQATQYFGPGTRLLVL.

The chain combines TRBV12-3 or TRBV12-4 with TRBJ2-1; TRBD2 matches at 8 bases. CDR3 length equals 12 residues. V lost 6 bases and J lost 15; bases outside the gene matches: 10. CDR3 coding DNA: TGTGCCAGCAGCATTCCGGGACTAGACCTGTTCTTC. It specifies CASSIPGLDLFF.

This clonotype has only a few counts. The chain employs TRBV20-1 and TRBJ2-7; D gene uncertain. The germline V gene encodes CDR1 DFQATT and CDR2 SNEGSKA (reference sequence). CDR3 length equals 11 residues. Trimming took off 3 bases at V and 3 bases at J, with 6 bases between the two ends. The CDR3 spells CSASDGYEQYV. In DNA form, the CDR3 reads TGCAGTGCTAGTGACGGCTACGAGCAGTACGTC.

This clonotype appeared a few times. The V call is TRBV12-3 or TRBV12-4, the J call TRBJ2-1; the match to TRBD2 covers 12 bases. After removal of 6 bases from V and 7 bases from J, the junction contained 7 bases not matched to a gene. The CDR3 loop spans 15 amino acids. The CDR3 coding sequence is TGTGCCAGCAGGACTAGCGGGGGAGTTTGGAATGAGCAGTTCTTC. Translated: CASRTSGGVWNEQFF.

This clonotype appeared a few times. This chain links TRBV4-3 with TRBJ2-2, with D perhaps TRBD2 (6 bases). CDR3 length: 14 residues. The V end lost 4 bases, the J end lost 5 bases, and 11 bases lay between the germline ends. CDR1 is LGHNA and CDR2 is YSLEER in the germline V gene. This chain's CDR3 is CASSPSGLTGELFF. The CDR3 DNA reads TGCGCCAGCAGCCCCTCCGGACTAACCGGGGAGCTGTTTTTT.

V and J are TRBV11-2 and TRBJ1-3; no clear D. The CDR3 spans 15 residues. Germline V gene lookup returns CDR1 SGHAT and CDR2 FQNNGV. V lost 5 bases, J lost 2 bases, and 13 bases lay in between. The CDR3 DNA sequence: TGTGCCAGCAGCCTAGTGGGTTTTACTGGAAACACCATATATTTT. Translation: CASSLVGFTGNTIYF.

This clonotype was seen only a few times. The chain couples TRBV7-2 to TRBJ1-1; 9 bases map to TRBD1. Per the germline V gene, CDR1 is SGHTA and CDR2 is FQGNSA. With V trimmed by 5 bases and J by 10 bases, 11 bases remained unmatched. The CDR3 runs to 14 residues. The CDR3: CASSQRDRGAIAFF. The CDR3 DNA is TGTGCCAGCAGCCAACGCGACAGGGGGGCCATAGCTTTCTTT.